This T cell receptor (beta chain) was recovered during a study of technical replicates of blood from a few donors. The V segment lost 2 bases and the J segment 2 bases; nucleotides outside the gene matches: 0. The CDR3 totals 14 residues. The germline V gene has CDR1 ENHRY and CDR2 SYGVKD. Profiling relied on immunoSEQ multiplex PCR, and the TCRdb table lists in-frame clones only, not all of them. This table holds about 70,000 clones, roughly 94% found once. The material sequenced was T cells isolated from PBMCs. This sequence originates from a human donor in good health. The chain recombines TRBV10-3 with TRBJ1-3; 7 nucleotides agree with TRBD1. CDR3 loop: CAISEGQAGNTIYF. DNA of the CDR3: TGTGCCATCAGTGAGGGACAGGCTGGAAACACCATATATTTT.